The 4 T cell receptor beta chains presented below share a single source sample, sequenced in a study of T cell responses to AZD1222 COVID-19 vaccine. This table comes from immunoSEQ multiplex PCR, and its TCRdb copy is limited to in-frame clones, with some not included. The table has more than 120,000 clones, over 85% seen once. Sequences were derived from peripheral blood, sampled 28 days after the second AZD1222 dose. Receptors were obtained from an adult who received the AZD1222 COVID-19 vaccine.

In DNA form, the CDR3 reads TGCGCCAGCAGCCAAGTCGGGGCAGGGGTGGTGAAGACCCAGTACTTC. The encoded protein is CASSQVGAGVVKTQYF. This chain links TRBV4-1 with TRBJ2-5, with D perhaps TRBD1 (6 bases). Trimming removed 1 base at V and 6 bases at J, with 18 bases between. Germline loops: CDR1 MGHRA, CDR2 YSYEKL. This CDR3 spans 16 amino acids.

V gene TRBV2 combines with J gene TRBJ2-3, with a weak D call TRBD1 (5 bases). The germline gives CDR1 SNHLY, CDR2 FYNNEI. The V gene lost 2 bases and the J gene lost 1 base, with 7 bases spanning the gap. The CDR3 sequence is 14 residues long. The chain's CDR3 is CASSEQGGTDTQYF. CDR3 DNA: TGTGCCAGCAGTGAACAGGGCGGCACAGATACGCAGTATTTT. The whole variable domain, filled in from reference TRBV2 and TRBJ2-3, reads EPEVTQTPSHQVTQMGQEVILRCVPISNHLYFYWYRQILGQKVEFLVSFYNNEISEKSEIFDDQFSVERPDGSNFTLKIRSTKLEDSAMYFCASSEQGGTDTQYFGPGTRLTVL.

The chain employs TRBV19 and TRBJ1-1, with D possibly matching TRBD1 (6 bases). Per germline, CDR1 LNHDA and CDR2 SQIVND (reference sequence). The CDR3 loop spans 13 amino acids. V dropped 5 bases and J dropped 1 base, with 8 bases sitting between them. CDR3 coding DNA: TGTGCCAGTAGTCAACAGGGGAACACTGAAGCTTTCTTT. Translated: CASSQQGNTEAFF.

This chain joins TRBV5-6 and TRBJ1-1, with 8 bases matching TRBD1. From germline, CDR1 is SGHDT and CDR2 YYEEEE. V shed 3 bases and J 2 bases; nucleotides not matched to a gene: 6. The CDR3 is 15 residues long. CDR3 sequence reads: CASSSDGQGNTEAFF. CDR3 coding DNA: TGTGCCAGCAGCTCCGATGGACAGGGTAACACTGAAGCTTTCTTT.